Listed below are T cell receptor beta chains from one sample, sequenced in a study of early T cells in non-severe SARS-CoV-2 infection. TCRdb redid the calling of the 5' RACE reads with MiXCR, one entry per CDR3 protein. The table lists under 30,000 distinct CDR3 sequences, about 5% of them singletons. The source material was whole blood. Receptors were obtained from an adult who was a healthcare worker with PCR-confirmed SARS-CoV-2 infection or an uninfected control (not recorded which). Each CDR3 is given with its conserved first and last residue. The D gene is left open where the match is weak.

D	V	J	CDR3
NA	TRBV5-1	TRBJ2-2	CASSLRQGNGELFF
TRBD1	TRBV4-2	TRBJ1-5	CASSRDRGFDGNQPQHF
TRBD2	TRBV7-6	TRBJ2-1	CASSLGGSVYGEQFF
NA	TRBV6-2/TRBV6-3	TRBJ2-1	CASSGTPYNEQFF
NA	TRBV20-1	TRBJ1-1	CSAREPRTGPNTEAFF
TRBD2	TRBV7-2	TRBJ2-3	CASSLPLAGGSTSTDTQYF
NA	TRBV27	TRBJ1-2	CASSRDLNYGYTF
TRBD2	TRBV29-1	TRBJ2-1	CSEGAGGPNEQFF
NA	TRBV14	TRBJ1-3	CASSQDPGRGYTIYF
TRBD2	TRBV7-8	TRBJ2-5	CASSLVSRRLAGGGETQYF
TRBD1	TRBV6-5	TRBJ1-1	CASRSDRATEAFF
TRBD2	TRBV7-2	TRBJ2-7	CASSLGAGTCGGEQYF
TRBD1	TRBV18	TRBJ2-7	CASSPGDSFYEQYF
NA	TRBV29-1	TRBJ1-2	CSVSGITYGYTF
TRBD1	TRBV6-5	TRBJ2-2	CATKIQQGAGELFF
NA	TRBV7-9	TRBJ2-5	CASSLWRETQYF
TRBD1	TRBV19	TRBJ1-5	CASSEQGAQQPQHF
NA	TRBV6-5	TRBJ1-3	CASRSGNTIYF
NA	TRBV15	TRBJ1-1	CATSRPGGAGHTEAFF
NA	TRBV5-6	TRBJ2-6	CASSFRQTRAGANVLTF
TRBD2	TRBV6-6	TRBJ2-3	CASSYGTSGTDTQYF
NA	TRBV14	TRBJ1-1	CASSPWGGMNTEAFF
NA	TRBV28	TRBJ2-1	CASSVQGRGEQFF
NA	TRBV2	TRBJ2-2	CASRDSTGELFF
TRBD2	TRBV19	TRBJ2-7	CASSINLGLAASYEQYF
NA	TRBV29-1	TRBJ2-7	CSVDGGAGYEQYF
NA	TRBV5-6	TRBJ1-1	CASTLGPVAEAFF
NA	TRBV7-2	TRBJ1-2	CASSSGSLYGYTF
NA	TRBV7-9	TRBJ1-2	CASTKGIWDGYTF
NA	TRBV20-1	TRBJ1-5	CSASRGNPNQPQHF
NA	TRBV5-1	TRBJ2-2	CASRPQDTGELFF
NA	TRBV18	TRBJ1-5	CASSPALHQPQHF
TRBD1	TRBV6-1	TRBJ1-1	CASTGQGAGGTEAFF
NA	TRBV7-9	TRBJ2-7	CASSPGLPMYEQYF
TRBD2	TRBV20-1	TRBJ2-1	CSAYGTSGSISYNEQFF
NA	TRBV29-1	TRBJ2-1	CSVRRSWGDEQFF
NA	TRBV7-9	TRBJ2-7	CASSLVRNGTDTYEQYF
NA	TRBV6-6	TRBJ1-5	CASSYSTVGIQPQHF
NA	TRBV6-6	TRBJ1-1	CASCIRSSTEAFF
NA	TRBV3-1	TRBJ1-2	CASSQEPVNYGYTF
NA	TRBV5-1	TRBJ1-1	CASSLEGPTEAFF
NA	TRBV21-1	TRBJ1-2	CASSKASGGCYYGYTF
NA	TRBV5-4	TRBJ1-2	CASSLRGIDGYTF
TRBD1	TRBV20-1	TRBJ2-1	CSARDINRGDNEQFF
TRBD1	TRBV5-4	TRBJ1-2	CASSPGTGYGYTF
TRBD2	TRBV11-2	TRBJ2-7	CASSLSREAHYEQYF
TRBD1	TRBV29-1	TRBJ1-2	CSVARGNQGERGYTF
NA	TRBV3-1	TRBJ1-6	CASSRGFDSPLHF
NA	TRBV28	TRBJ1-2	CASSRAGQIYGYTF
TRBD1	TRBV2	TRBJ1-2	CASSPGTGANYGYTF
NA	TRBV6-2/TRBV6-3	TRBJ2-6	CASSYPQGPVGANVLTF
TRBD1	TRBV4-3	TRBJ1-2	CASSPGTGLGGYTF
TRBD2	TRBV4-1	TRBJ2-7	CASSQVPAGVTYEQYF
TRBD2	TRBV9	TRBJ2-1	CASSVDPSGGASNEQFF
NA	TRBV6-1	TRBJ2-3	CASQRGPSTDTQYF